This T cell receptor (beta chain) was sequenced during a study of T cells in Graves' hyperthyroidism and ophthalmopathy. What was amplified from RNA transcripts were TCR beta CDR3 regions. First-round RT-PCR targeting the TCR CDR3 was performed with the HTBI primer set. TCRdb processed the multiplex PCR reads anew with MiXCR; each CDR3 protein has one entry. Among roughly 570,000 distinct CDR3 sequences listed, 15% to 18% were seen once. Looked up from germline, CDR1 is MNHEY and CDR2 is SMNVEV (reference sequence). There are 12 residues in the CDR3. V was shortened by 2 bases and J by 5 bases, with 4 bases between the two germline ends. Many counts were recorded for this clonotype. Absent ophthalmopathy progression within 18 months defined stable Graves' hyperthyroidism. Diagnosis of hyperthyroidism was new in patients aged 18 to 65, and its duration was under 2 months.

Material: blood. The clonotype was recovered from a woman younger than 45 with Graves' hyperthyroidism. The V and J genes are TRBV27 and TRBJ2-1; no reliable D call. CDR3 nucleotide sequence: TGTGCCAGCAGTTTAAGCAACAATGAGCAGTTCTTC. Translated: CASSLSNNEQFF.